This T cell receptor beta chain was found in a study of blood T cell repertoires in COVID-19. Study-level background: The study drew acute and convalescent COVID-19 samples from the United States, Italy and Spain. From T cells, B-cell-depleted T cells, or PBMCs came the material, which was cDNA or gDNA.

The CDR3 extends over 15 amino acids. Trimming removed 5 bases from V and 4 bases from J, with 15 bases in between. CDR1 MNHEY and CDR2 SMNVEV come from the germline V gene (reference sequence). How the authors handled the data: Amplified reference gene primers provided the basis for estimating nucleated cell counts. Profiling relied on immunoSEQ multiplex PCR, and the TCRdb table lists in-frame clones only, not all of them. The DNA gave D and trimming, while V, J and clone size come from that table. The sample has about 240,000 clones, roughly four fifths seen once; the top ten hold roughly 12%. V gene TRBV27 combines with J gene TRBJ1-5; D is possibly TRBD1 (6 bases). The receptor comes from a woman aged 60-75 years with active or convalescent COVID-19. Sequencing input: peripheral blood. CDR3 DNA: TGTGCCAGCAGTCCCGGGGGGCCCGCGAATCAGCCCCAGCATTTT. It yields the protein CASSPGGPANQPQHF.